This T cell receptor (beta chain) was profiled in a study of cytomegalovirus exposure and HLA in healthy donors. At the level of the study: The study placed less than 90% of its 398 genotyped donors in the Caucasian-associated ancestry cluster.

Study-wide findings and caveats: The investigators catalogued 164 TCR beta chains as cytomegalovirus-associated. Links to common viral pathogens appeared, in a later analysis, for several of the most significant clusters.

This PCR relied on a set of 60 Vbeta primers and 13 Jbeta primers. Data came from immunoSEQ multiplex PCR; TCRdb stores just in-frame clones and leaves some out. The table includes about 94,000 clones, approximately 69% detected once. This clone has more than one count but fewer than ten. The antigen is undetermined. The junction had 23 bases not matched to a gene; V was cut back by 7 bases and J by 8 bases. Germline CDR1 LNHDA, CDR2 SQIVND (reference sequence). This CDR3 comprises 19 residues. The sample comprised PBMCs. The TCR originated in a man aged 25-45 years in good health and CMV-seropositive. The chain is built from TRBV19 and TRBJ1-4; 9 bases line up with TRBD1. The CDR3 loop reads CASTIKAGTGRGLREKLFF. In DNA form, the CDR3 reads TGTGCCAGTACCATAAAAGCCGGGACAGGGCGAGGGTTGCGGGAAAAACTGTTTTTT.